This T cell receptor beta chain was identified during a study of blood T cell repertoires in COVID-19. In germline, CDR1 is MDHEN, CDR2 SYDVKM. J was trimmed by 7 bases and V by 1 base; bases with no gene match: 15. The CDR3 contains 17 residues. Profiled with immunoSEQ multiplex PCR; TCRdb holds only in-frame clones, not every one. Found here are 130,000 to 150,000 clones, about 84% of them singletons; the top ten hold roughly 6.5%. Sequences were obtained from peripheral blood. The chain employs TRBV28 and TRBJ1-2; 7 bases agree with TRBD1. The clonotype comes from a human donor in a cohort sampled during active COVID-19. CDR3 amino acids: CASSLYGVRAGGSGYTF. CDR3 DNA sequence: TGTGCCAGCAGTTTATACGGGGTGAGGGCAGGGGGGTCTGGCTACACCTTC.